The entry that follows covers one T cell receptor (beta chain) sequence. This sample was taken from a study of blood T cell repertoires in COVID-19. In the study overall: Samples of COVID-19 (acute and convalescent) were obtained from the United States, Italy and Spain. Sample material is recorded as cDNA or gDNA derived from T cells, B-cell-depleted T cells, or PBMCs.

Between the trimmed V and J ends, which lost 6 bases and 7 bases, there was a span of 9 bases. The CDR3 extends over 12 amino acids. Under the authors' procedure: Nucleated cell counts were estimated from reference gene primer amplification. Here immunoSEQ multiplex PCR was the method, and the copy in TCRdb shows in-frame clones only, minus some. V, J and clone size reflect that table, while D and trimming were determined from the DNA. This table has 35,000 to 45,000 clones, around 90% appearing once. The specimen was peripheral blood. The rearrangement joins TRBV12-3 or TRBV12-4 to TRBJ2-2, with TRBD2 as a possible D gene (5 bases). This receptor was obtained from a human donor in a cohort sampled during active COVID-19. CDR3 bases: TGTGCCAGCAGATTTGGGAGCGGGGAGCTGTTTTTT. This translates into CASRFGSGELFF.